This TCR beta chain was sequenced during a study of cytomegalovirus exposure and HLA in healthy donors. Broader study findings: Presence/absence analyses assumed roughly uniform sequencing depth across donors, which may not hold. Cytomegalovirus association was listed for 164 TCR beta chains. The majority of TCR sequences were rare, yet some public TCRs appeared in many donors.

The donors gave bone marrow, and they were healthy. CDR3 length: 13 amino acids. The germline CDR1 and CDR2 sequences are MNHEY and SMNVEV (reference sequence). The germline V and J ends were trimmed by 3 bases and 12 bases, with 17 bases remaining between them. As regards this clone: Its target is unknown.

13 Jbeta primers and 60 Vbeta primers were used for the PCR. Using immunoSEQ multiplex PCR, the repertoire was profiled, and TCRdb retains in-frame clones only, with some absent. The sample holds roughly 130,000 clones, roughly 70% seen once. The sequencing input was PBMCs. The source of this sequence is a woman aged 40 to 55 in good health and CMV-seropositive. The V call is TRBV27, the J call TRBJ1-2, with a weak D call TRBD1 (6 bases). The CDR3 sequence: CASSFQPTGPHTF. DNA of the CDR3: TGTGCCAGCAGTTTCCAACCGACAGGACCGCACACCTTC.